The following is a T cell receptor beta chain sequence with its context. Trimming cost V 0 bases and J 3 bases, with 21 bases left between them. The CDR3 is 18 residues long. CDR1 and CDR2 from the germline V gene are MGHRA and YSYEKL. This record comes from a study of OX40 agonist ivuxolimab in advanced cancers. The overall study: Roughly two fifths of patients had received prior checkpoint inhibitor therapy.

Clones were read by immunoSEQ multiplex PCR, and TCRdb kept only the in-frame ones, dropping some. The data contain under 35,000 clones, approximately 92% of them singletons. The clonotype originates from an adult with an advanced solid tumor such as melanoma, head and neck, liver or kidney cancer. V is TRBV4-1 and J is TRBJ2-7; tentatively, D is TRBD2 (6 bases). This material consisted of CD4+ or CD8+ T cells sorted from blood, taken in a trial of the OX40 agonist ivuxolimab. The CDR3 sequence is CASSQEALAGFVIYEQYF. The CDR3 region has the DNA TGCGCCAGCAGCCAAGAGGCTCTGGCGGGGTTCGTCATCTACGAGCAGTACTTC.